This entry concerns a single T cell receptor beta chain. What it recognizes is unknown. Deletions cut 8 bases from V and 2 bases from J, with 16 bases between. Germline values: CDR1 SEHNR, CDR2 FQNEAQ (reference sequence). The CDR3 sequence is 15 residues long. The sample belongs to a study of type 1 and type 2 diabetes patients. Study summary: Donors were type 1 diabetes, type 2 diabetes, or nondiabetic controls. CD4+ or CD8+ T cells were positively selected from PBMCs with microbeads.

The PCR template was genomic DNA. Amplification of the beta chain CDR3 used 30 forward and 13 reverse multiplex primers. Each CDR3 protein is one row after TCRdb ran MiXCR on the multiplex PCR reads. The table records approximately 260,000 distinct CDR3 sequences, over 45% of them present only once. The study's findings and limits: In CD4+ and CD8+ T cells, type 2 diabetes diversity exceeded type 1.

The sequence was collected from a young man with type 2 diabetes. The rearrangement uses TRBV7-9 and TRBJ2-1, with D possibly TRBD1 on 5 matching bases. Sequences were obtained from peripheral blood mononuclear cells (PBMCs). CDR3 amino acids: CASSKAPGTYNEQFF. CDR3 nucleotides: TGTGCCAGCTCCAAGGCACCAGGGACCTACAATGAGCAGTTCTTC.